The entry that follows covers one T cell receptor (beta chain) sequence. Only a few counts were recorded for this clonotype. The clone's antigen remains unknown. No base quality information exists; no much larger clone differs at one position. Donors were approximately 42 systemically healthy Caucasian individuals from Russia aged roughly 6 to 90 years. Each donor gave 8 to 10 milliliters of peripheral blood, drawn into EDTA-treated Vacutainer tubes. PBMCs were isolated by Ficoll-Paque density-gradient centrifugation, with at least 6 million obtained per sample. Trizol reagent was used to extract total RNA from PBMCs, with at least 6 micrograms per sample. The percentages of naive CD45RAhigh/CD27high T cells were determined by flow cytometry on a PBMC aliquot from every donor. Libraries were made using 5' RACE. The data were produced on an Illumina HiSeq 2500. A second roughly 6 to 12 cycle PCR used a sample-barcoded 5' primer and a J-beta primer mix. Each TCR beta cDNA molecule received a unique molecular identifier from a template-switch 5' adaptor carrying 12 random nucleotides. Each sample yielded at least 2.5 million CDR3-containing paired-end reads. First-strand cDNA was synthesized from all RNA with the Mint cDNA synthesis kit, primed by a TRBC-specific oligonucleotide. Following uracil-DNA glycosylase treatment, all cDNA underwent a first 18-cycle PCR with the universal primers M1SS and BC2_uni_R. The authors processed their data as follows. For normalization, 1 million high-quality reads, each with a distinct molecular identifier, were randomly selected from each sample. Instead of being binned into consensus sequences, reads with shared molecular identifiers were discarded. MiTCR, run with a Q25 quality threshold and the strictest error-elimination algorithm, handled CDR3 identification, clonotype clustering and error correction. Lower-bound total TCR beta diversity was estimated with a nonparametric unseen species model using Euler transformation. The public reads were reprocessed in TCRdb via fastp at Q25 and MiXCR, keeping in-frame beta chains. Every CDR3 protein is listed once, alongside the most common genes and DNA of its rows. TCRdb, not the authors, supplied the V and J calls. In this sample the table shows 950,000 to 1,200,000 distinct CDR3 sequences, approximately 38% of which occur a single time. The ten largest clones take up around 13% of the sample.

These data come from a study of blood T cells in healthy people across ages (dated by TCRdb to 2015 to 2017). Study-level background: Template switching captured roughly one uniquely barcoded TCR beta cDNA molecule per two T cells in model experiments. Two additional independent replicas of 1 million unique cDNA reads from the same blood draw were analyzed for two donors (one aged 18 to 30 and one aged 80 or older). The donors were split into four age groups: young (average about 15 years), middle-aged (around 37), aged (62) and long-lived (82). Age-related changes in TCR beta repertoire diversity were measured in the study by deep sequencing normalized with unique cDNA molecular identifiers. To avoid experimental bias, donors of different ages were distributed randomly across sequencing lanes.

Trimming removed 4 bases from V and 3 bases from J, leaving 12 bases between the germline ends. For CDR1 and CDR2, the germline V gene lists LGHNA and YSLEER. The CDR3 sequence holds 15 residues, the cysteine and phenylalanine included. Only the CDR3 region is kept as DNA, spanning 45 bases read in frame from base 1. Beyond this particular receptor, the publication reports: There was a strong correlation between observed TCR beta diversity and the percentage of naive T cells measured by flow cytometry. Donor CMV infection status was unknown, potentially confounding age-related changes in expanded clonotypes. Observed TCR beta diversity per million T cells fell roughly linearly with age, and a significant reduction was already apparent by age about 36. Because profiling used bulk unsorted PBMCs, naive and antigen-experienced compartments could not be compared conclusively. Compared with the aged group, the long-lived group had more naive CD4+ T cells, fewer expanded clones and increased TCR diversity, a pattern suggesting age selection. Estimates of total diversity from one million sequenced T cells were regarded as lower bounds and underestimates.

The chain is made from TRBV4-3 and TRBJ1-4; too little of a D gene remains to name it. The origin of this receptor is a young man in good health. Sequenced input: blood. CDR3 region: CASSPEGLPNEKLFF. In nucleotide form, the sequence is TGCGCCAGCAGCCCCGAGGGTTTGCCTAATGAAAAACTGTTTTTT.